This record concerns one TCR beta chain sequence. The length of the CDR3 is 15 residues. Unmatched junction bases numbered 10, after V lost 6 bases and J lost 4 bases. Germline CDR1 is WNHNN and CDR2 is SYGVQD (reference sequence). This table comes from immunoSEQ multiplex PCR, and its TCRdb copy is limited to in-frame clones, with some not included. In the table there are around 300,000 clones, nearly 90% of which are singletons. The sample belongs to a study of blood T cell repertoires in COVID-19. Study details: PBMCs, B-cell-depleted T cells, or T cells provided the cDNA or gDNA that made up the material.

Assignment of participants to cohorts was predicated upon participant-reported clinical history. The chain links TRBV10-1 to TRBJ2-3; 7 bases agree with TRBD1. The receptor was derived from a woman aged 55-69 years who had recovered from COVID-19. The sequencing sample was made of PBMCs or T cells enriched from blood (not recorded which). CDR3 nucleotide sequence: TGCGCCAGCAGGACGGAACCAGGGGGTGCAGATACGCAGTATTTT. Translating it yields CASRTEPGGADTQYF.